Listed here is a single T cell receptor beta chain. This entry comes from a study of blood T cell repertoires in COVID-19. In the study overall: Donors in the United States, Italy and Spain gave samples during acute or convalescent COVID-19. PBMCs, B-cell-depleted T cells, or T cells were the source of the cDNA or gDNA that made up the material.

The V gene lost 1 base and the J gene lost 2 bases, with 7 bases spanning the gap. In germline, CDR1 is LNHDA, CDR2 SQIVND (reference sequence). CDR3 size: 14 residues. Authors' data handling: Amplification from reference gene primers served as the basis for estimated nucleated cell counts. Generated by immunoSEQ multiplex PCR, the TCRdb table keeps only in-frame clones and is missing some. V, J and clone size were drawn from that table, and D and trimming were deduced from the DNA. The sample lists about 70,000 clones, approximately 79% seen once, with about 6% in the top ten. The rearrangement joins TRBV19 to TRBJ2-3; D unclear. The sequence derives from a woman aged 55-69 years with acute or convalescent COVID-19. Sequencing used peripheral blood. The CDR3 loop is CASSIGADTDTQYF. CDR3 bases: TGTGCCAGTAGTATAGGGGCAGACACAGATACGCAGTATTTT.